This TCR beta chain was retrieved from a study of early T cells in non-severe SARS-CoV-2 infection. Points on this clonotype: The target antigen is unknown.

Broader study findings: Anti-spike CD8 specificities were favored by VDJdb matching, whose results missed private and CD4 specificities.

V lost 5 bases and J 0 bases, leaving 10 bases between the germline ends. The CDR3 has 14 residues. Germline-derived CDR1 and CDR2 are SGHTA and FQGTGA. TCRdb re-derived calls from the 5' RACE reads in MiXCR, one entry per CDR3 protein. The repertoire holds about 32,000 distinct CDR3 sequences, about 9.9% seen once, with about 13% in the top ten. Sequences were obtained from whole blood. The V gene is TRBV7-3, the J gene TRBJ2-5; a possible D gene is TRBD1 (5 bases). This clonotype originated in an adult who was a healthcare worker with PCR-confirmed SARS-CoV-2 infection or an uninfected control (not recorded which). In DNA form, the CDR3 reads TGTGCCAGCAGCGCAGGGAACAACCAAGAGACCCAGTACTTC. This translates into CASSAGNNQETQYF.